These 26 T cell receptor beta chains were all obtained from the same sample, sequenced in a study of blood T cells in healthy people across ages. The authors ran a second PCR of roughly 6 to 12 cycles using a sample-barcoded 5' primer and a J-beta primer mix. MiXCR was run by TCRdb on the 5' RACE reads, yielding one entry per CDR3 protein. The profile shows about 590,000 distinct CDR3 sequences, about 30% of them singletons. Material for sequencing was blood. These receptors came from an elderly woman in good health.

Of note for this clonotype: One junction end does not reproduce the germline sequence, and a read error may be involved. The V call is TRBV30, the J call TRBJ1-1; 8 bases fit TRBD1. This CDR3 is built from 13 residues. Germline V CDR1 and CDR2: GTSNPN, SVGIG (reference sequence). The CDR3 DNA follows: TGTGCCGGGACAGGTCCCTCTAGCACTGAAGCTTTCTTC. Its protein product is CAGTGPSSTEAFF. The entire variable domain, with the rest obtained from reference TRBV30 and TRBJ1-1, is as follows: SQTIHQWPATLVQPVGSPLSLECTVEGTSNPNLYWYRQAAGRGLQLLFYSVGIGQISSEVPQNLSASRPQDRQFILSSKKLLLSDSGFYLCAGTGPSSTEAFFGQGTRLTVV.

The chain combines TRBV29-1 with TRBJ1-2; D uncertain. V was shortened by 2 bases and J by 5 bases, with 9 bases between the two germline ends. CDR1 is SQVTM and CDR2 is ANQGSEA in the germline V gene. CDR3 length: 12 amino acids. CDR3: CSVEMTEYGYTF. Written as DNA, the CDR3 is TGCAGCGTTGAAATGACTGAGTATGGCTACACCTTC.

The genes are TRBV3-1 and TRBJ1-2; D gene uncertain. This CDR3 contains 16 residues. V gave up 3 bases and J gave up 6 bases, with 20 bases separating them. Germline loops: CDR1 LGHDT, CDR2 YNNKEL (reference sequence). The CDR3 DNA follows: TGTGCCAGCAGCCAGGATTCCTGGGCGGGGAATGATGGCTACACCTTC. Encoded protein: CASSQDSWAGNDGYTF.

This clonotype has ten or more counts. The rearrangement links TRBV20-1 to TRBJ2-2; D not certain. CDR1 is DFQATT and CDR2 is SNEGSKA in the germline V gene (reference sequence). CDR3 length: 15 residues. The V gene lost 0 bases and the J gene lost 6 bases, with 14 bases spanning the gap. Here the CDR3 reads CSARDPAGVPGELFF. The CDR3 region has the DNA TGCAGTGCTAGAGATCCAGCTGGGGTCCCCGGGGAGCTGTTTTTT.

Comments on this clonotype: With a much larger clone just one base away, this may be a read error. The rearrangement joins TRBV20-1 to TRBJ2-3, with TRBD2 matching over 8 bases. The CDR3 is made up of 12 amino acids. The V gene's germline CDR1 is DFQATT and CDR2 SNEGSKA (reference sequence). V dropped 6 bases and J dropped 3; count of bases not matched to a gene: 2. In DNA form, the CDR3 reads TGCAGTGCCGGGGGGGTGACAGATACGCAGTATTTT. It yields the protein CSAGGVTDTQYF.

This clonotype was detected ten times or more. The V and J genes are TRBV20-1 and TRBJ2-4; D not certain. The CDR3 has 14 amino acids. V gave up 1 base and J gave up 1 base, with 8 bases separating them. Germline CDR1 and CDR2: DFQATT and SNEGSKA (reference sequence). DNA for the CDR3: TGCAGTGCTAGAGCCCAGGATGCCAAAAACATTCAGTACTTC. This gives the protein CSARAQDAKNIQYF.

Worth noting for this clonotype: A much bigger clone sits one base away, suggesting this may be a read error. The rearrangement links TRBV20-1 to TRBJ2-7; D not certain. The J call is in doubt because the DNA end fits TRBJ2-4 better. CDR1 DFQATT and CDR2 SNEGSKA come from the germline V gene (reference sequence). This CDR3 has 14 residues. CDR3 amino acids: CSAGSNLAKNIQYF. CDR3 bases: TGCAGTGCTGGCTCAAACCTAGCCAAAAACATTCAGTACTTC.

Only a few counts were recorded for this clonotype. V usage is TRBV4-1 and J usage is TRBJ2-1; 7 bases match TRBD1. The CDR3 has 17 amino acids. V lost 0 bases and J lost 1; bases outside the gene matches: 6. The germline CDR1 and CDR2 sequences are MGHRA and YSYEKL. CDR3 loop: CASSQDSETGSYNEQFF. CDR3 bases: TGCGCCAGCAGCCAAGATTCGGAGACAGGGTCCTACAATGAGCAGTTCTTC.

This clonotype was picked up many times. V gene TRBV5-4 combines with J gene TRBJ2-5, with TRBD1 matching over 10 bases. CDR1 SGHNT and CDR2 YYREEE come from the germline V gene (reference sequence). The CDR3 covers 16 residues. V was clipped by 4 bases and J by 4 bases; unmatched bases: 10. The CDR3 region is CASSDRTGGERETQYF. DNA of the CDR3: TGTGCCAGCAGCGATCGGACAGGGGGGGAGAGAGAGACCCAGTACTTC.

This clonotype was observed at least ten times. This chain links TRBV18 with TRBJ2-3, with D perhaps TRBD1 (5 bases). This CDR3 has 14 residues. V shed 6 bases and J shed 1 base, with 11 bases lying between them. Germline CDR1 KGHSH, CDR2 LQKENI. CDR3 region: CASSPKTGTDTQYF. CDR3 in DNA: TGTGCCAGCTCCCCCAAGACAGGCACAGATACGCAGTATTTT.

This clonotype was seen many times. A much larger clone lies a single base off, so this may be a read error. J is TRBJ2-5 and V is TRBV10-3; TRBD2 agrees at 10 bases. This CDR3 has 16 amino acids. The trim removed 3 bases at V and 11 bases at J, leaving 15 bases unmatched. Per the germline V gene, CDR1 is ENHRY and CDR2 is SYGVKD. The CDR3 coding sequence is TGTGCCATCAGTGACCCTAGCGGGGGCGCAAGGAATGAGCAGTACTTC. This gives the protein CAISDPSGGARNEQYF.

The genes are TRBV7-9 and TRBJ2-5; TRBD2 might be the D (6 bases). The CDR3 has 14 amino acids. V shed 1 base and J shed 5 bases, with 11 bases lying between them. CDR1 is SEHNR, CDR2 FQNEAQ, per germline (reference sequence). The CDR3 DNA is TGTGCCAGCAGCTTAGTGCGGGATGTGGAGACCCAGTACTTC. This gives the protein CASSLVRDVETQYF.

This clonotype was detected many times. This sequence joins TRBV14 and TRBJ2-7; a possible D gene is TRBD1 (6 bases). Trimming cost V 4 bases and J 6 bases, with 13 bases left between them. The CDR3 loop spans 13 amino acids. Looked up from germline, CDR1 is SGHDN and CDR2 is FVKESK. Here the CDR3 DNA reads TGTGCCAGCAGCCCTACAGGGAGTCGCGAGCAGTACTTC. This codes for CASSPTGSREQYF.

V is TRBV10-3 and J is TRBJ1-1; D remains ambiguous. V dropped 8 bases and J dropped 4 bases, with 17 bases sitting between them. The CDR3 sequence is 14 residues long. CDR1 is ENHRY and CDR2 is SYGVKD in the germline V gene. For the CDR3, the DNA is TGTGCCATCCTGGACCTAGGGTTGGGCACTGAAGCTTTCTTT. Translated: CAILDLGLGTEAFF.

This clonotype was recorded many times. This rearrangement joins TRBV29-1 to TRBJ1-2, with a weak D call TRBD1 (6 bases). V was cut by 7 bases and J by 5 bases, with 20 bases left in between. From germline, CDR1 is SQVTM and CDR2 ANQGSEA. The CDR3 is 14 amino acids. The CDR3 region has the DNA TGCAGCGCCAGAAACAGGGATAATAGATATGGCTACACCTTC. This sequence encodes CSARNRDNRYGYTF.

The genes are TRBV7-2 and TRBJ2-7, with unresolved D. Germline V gene data show CDR1 as SGHTA and CDR2 as FQGNSA. V lost 6 bases and J 5 bases, leaving 14 bases between the germline ends. The length of the CDR3 is 13 residues. CDR3 coding DNA: TGTGCCAGCAGTACATCCTGGGGAAACGAGCAGTACTTC. Residues: CASSTSWGNEQYF.

This clonotype was counted at least ten times. This chain joins TRBV20-1 and TRBJ2-1; no reliable D call. The CDR3 is 12 amino acids. Per the germline V gene, CDR1 is DFQATT and CDR2 is SNEGSKA (reference sequence). V lost 8 bases, J lost 1 base, and 9 bases lay in between. This CDR3 reads CSSSGSYNEQFF. In nucleotides, the CDR3 is TGCAGTTCCTCTGGGTCCTACAATGAGCAGTTCTTC.

Note on this clonotype: It may be a read error: a sequence one base away is much more abundant. The chain links TRBV7-6 to TRBJ1-2; TRBD1 aligns across 8 bases. CDR1 is SGHVS, CDR2 FNYEAQ, per germline. This CDR3 has 14 amino acids. In DNA form, the CDR3 reads TGTGCCAGCAGCTTAAGGACAGGGTTCGATGGCTTCACCTTC. Translation: CASSLRTGFDGFTF.

The V gene is TRBV7-2, the J gene TRBJ1-6; possibly TRBD1 for D (6 bases). Trimming shortened V by 2 bases and J by 13 bases, and 15 bases separated the two germline ends. The CDR3 length is 14 residues. Looked up from germline, CDR1 is SGHTA and CDR2 is FQGNSA. CDR3 in amino acids: CASSLFAGEAPLHF. For the CDR3, the DNA is TGTGCCAGCAGCTTATTTGCAGGGGAGGCGCCCCTCCACTTT.

The chain links TRBV7-9 to TRBJ2-1; D is ambiguous. TRBJ2-7 explains the end of the DNA better; the J call may be wrong. The germline CDR1 and CDR2 sequences are SEHNR and FQNEAQ (reference sequence). The CDR3 runs to 17 residues. CDR3 loop: CASSFLPLSSSYNEQYF. In nucleotides, the CDR3 is TGTGCCAGCAGTTTCCTTCCCCTTTCGAGCTCCTACAATGAGCAGTACTTC.

There are many counts of this clonotype. The chain is built from TRBV7-3 and TRBJ2-3; D is perhaps TRBD1 or TRBD2 (5 bases each). Germline-derived CDR1 and CDR2 are SGHTA and FQGTGA. V dropped 5 bases and J dropped 1 base, with 13 bases sitting between them. The CDR3 covers 15 residues. As DNA, the CDR3 is TGTGCCAGCAGCCCCTCTTTGGGGGGCACAGATACGCAGTATTTT. Translating it yields CASSPSLGGTDTQYF.

In its sample, this clonotype was seen many times. The V call is TRBV7-2, the J call TRBJ2-7; TRBD1 aligns across 9 bases. V was clipped by 8 bases and J by 3 bases; unmatched bases: 11. The CDR3 covers 15 residues. The germline V gene encodes CDR1 SGHTA and CDR2 FQGNSA. The CDR3 protein is CASSIKPGQGYEQYF. CDR3 sequence (DNA): TGTGCCAGCTCCATCAAACCGGGACAGGGCTACGAGCAGTACTTC.

This clonotype showed up just a few times. V usage is TRBV5-1 and J usage is TRBJ2-2; unclear D gene. CDR3 length: 15 residues. V shed 0 bases and J shed 5 bases, with 11 bases lying between them. CDR1 SGHRS and CDR2 YFSETQ come from the germline V gene. The CDR3 protein is CASSLAGRETGELFF. The DNA for the CDR3 is TGCGCCAGCAGCTTGGCCGGCAGAGAGACCGGGGAGCTGTTTTTT.

This clonotype was found many times. The rearrangement uses TRBV7-2 and TRBJ2-7; the D is unclear. CDR1 SGHTA and CDR2 FQGNSA come from the germline V gene. With 3 bases removed from V and 4 bases from J, the gap between germline ends came to 7 bases. The CDR3 is made up of 12 amino acids. The CDR3, as DNA: TGTGCCAGCAGCTTCGAGTTTTACGAGCAGTACTTC. It codes for CASSFEFYEQYF. Drawing the rest from reference TRBV7-2 and TRBJ2-7, the complete variable domain is GAGVSQSPSNKVTEKGKDVELRCDPISGHTALYWYRQSLGQGLEFLIYFQGNSAPDKSGLPSDRFSAERTGGSVSTLTIQRTQQEDSAVYLCASSFEFYEQYFGPGTRLTVT.

There are many counts of this clonotype. The chain is built from TRBV2 and TRBJ2-3, with 7 bases fitting TRBD2. CDR3 length: 14 residues. CDR1 is SNHLY, CDR2 FYNNEI, per germline. The V segment lost 7 bases and the J segment 2 bases; nucleotides outside the gene matches: 6. DNA for the CDR3: TGTGCCAGCAACCGGGACTATAACACAGATACGCAGTATTTT. Protein: CASNRDYNTDTQYF.

Concerning this clonotype: At one of its ends the junction is not consistent with the germline gene, which may arise from a read error. This chain connects TRBV9 to TRBJ2-5; TRBD2 matches at 12 bases. Germline loops: CDR1 SGDLS, CDR2 YYNGEE. This CDR3 comprises 19 residues. CDR3 sequence (DNA): TGTGCCGGCAGCGTAGCTACTAGCGGGGGGCCCCCATCCCAAGAGACCCAGTACTTC. Translation: CAGSVATSGGPPSQETQYF.